Given below is one T cell receptor beta chain in context. This specimen comes from a study of T-cell memory formation after mild COVID-19. Study background: Most TCR clusters belonged to a single donor.

The CDR3 spans 16 residues. Trimming stripped 6 bases from V and 3 bases from J, with 18 bases between. Germline V gene lookup returns CDR1 SGHTA and CDR2 FQGTGA. Via MiXCR, TCRdb re-called the 5' RACE reads, giving one row per CDR3 protein. The table has about 610,000 distinct CDR3 sequences, 15% to 20% seen once; the top ten hold about 7.5%. The sample was PBMCs or a T cell subset sorted from them (not recorded which). The receptor's source is an adult woman who had mild COVID-19 (a few samples of this study predate the infection). Cell type and time point are not known. V usage is TRBV7-3 and J usage is TRBJ2-1; D is perhaps TRBD1 (6 bases). The CDR3, as DNA: TGTGCCAGCAGTCCGAGTCGGACAGAGATCTACAATGAGCAGTTCTTC. This codes for CASSPSRTEIYNEQFF.